This TCR beta chain was recovered during a study of T cell repertoires in cytomegalovirus infection. The overall study: A matching HLA type, together with CMV infection, was signaled by public TCR beta signatures.

CDR1 is MNHEY and CDR2 is SMNVEV in the germline V gene (reference sequence). This CDR3 has 13 residues. V lost 6 bases and J lost 7; bases outside the gene matches: 3. In TCRdb, the reads were re-called with MiXCR into one record per CDR3 protein. The sample contains approximately 500,000 distinct CDR3 sequences, 16% of which appear only once. The sequencing input was CD8+ T cells from PBMCs. This clonotype was obtained from a human donor in good health (CMV status not recorded). Some clones in this sample may be carry-over from other donors' samples. This rearrangement joins TRBV27 to TRBJ1-6, with TRBD1 matching over 7 bases. Here the CDR3 DNA reads TGTGCCAGCAGACAGGGGAGAAATTCACCCCTCCACTTT. It yields the protein CASRQGRNSPLHF.